This TCR beta chain was recorded in a study of cytomegalovirus exposure and HLA in healthy donors. Study results and caveats: Earlier findings revealed that most TCR beta V segments proved productive either about 87% or about 30% of the time. In a later analysis, parvovirus B19, influenza, CMV and Epstein-Barr virus appeared linked to several top co-occurrence clusters.

This clone was counted between two and nine times. The antigen is undetermined. With 60 Vbeta and 13 Jbeta primers, the PCR was carried out. Sequencing was performed with immunoSEQ multiplex PCR; in TCRdb, only in-frame clones are kept and a portion is missing. This repertoire shows about 150,000 clones, about 68% found once; its top ten account for over 1.3%. The CDR3 length is 13 residues. V gave up 5 bases and J gave up 7 bases; unmatched junction bases: 2. Germline values: CDR1 MNHEY, CDR2 SVGAGI. The chain uses TRBV6-5 and TRBJ1-6; 7 bases are shared with TRBD1. The sequenced sample was PBMCs. The clonotype originates from a man younger than 30 in good health and CMV-seronegative. CDR3 amino acids: CASSDRENSPLHF. CDR3 bases: TGTGCCAGCAGTGACAGGGAAAATTCACCCCTCCACTTT.